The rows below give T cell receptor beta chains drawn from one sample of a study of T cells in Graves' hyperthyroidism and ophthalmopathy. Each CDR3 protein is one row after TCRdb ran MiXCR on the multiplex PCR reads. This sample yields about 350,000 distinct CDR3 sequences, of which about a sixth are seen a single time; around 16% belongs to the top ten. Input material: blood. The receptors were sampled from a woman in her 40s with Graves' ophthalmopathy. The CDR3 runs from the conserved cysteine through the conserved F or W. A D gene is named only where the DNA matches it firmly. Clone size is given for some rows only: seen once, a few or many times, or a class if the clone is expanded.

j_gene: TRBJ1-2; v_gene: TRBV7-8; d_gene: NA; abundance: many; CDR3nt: TGTGCCAGCAGCTTATCTAATAACTATGGCTACACCTTC; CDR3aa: CASSLSNNYGYTF
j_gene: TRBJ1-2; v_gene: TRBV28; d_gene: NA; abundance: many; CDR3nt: TGTGCCAGCAGTTCGGGACCTTATGGCTACACCTTC; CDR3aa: CASSSGPYGYTF
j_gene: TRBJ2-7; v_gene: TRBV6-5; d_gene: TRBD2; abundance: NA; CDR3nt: TGTGCCAGCAGTTCAAAGGGACTAGCCTACGAGCAGTACTTC; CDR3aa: CASSSKGLAYEQYF
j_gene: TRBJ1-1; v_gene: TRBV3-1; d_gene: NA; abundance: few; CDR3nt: TGTGCCAGCAGCCAAGATCGGAGGGGCGGCAGCACTGAAGCTTTCTTT; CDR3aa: CASSQDRRGGSTEAFF
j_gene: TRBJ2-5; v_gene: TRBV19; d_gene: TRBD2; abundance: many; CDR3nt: TGTGCCAGTAGTAGAAGGGGCGGGAGCCTCCAAGAGACCCAGTACTTC; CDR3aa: CASSRRGGSLQETQYF
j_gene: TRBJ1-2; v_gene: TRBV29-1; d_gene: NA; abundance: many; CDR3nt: TGCAGCGTTGAAGCGACATCCTATGGCTACACCTTC; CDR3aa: CSVEATSYGYTF
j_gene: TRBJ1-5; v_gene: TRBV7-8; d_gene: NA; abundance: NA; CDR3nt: TGTGCCAGCAGCTCGACAACGGGACTCAATCAGCCCCAGCATTTT; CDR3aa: CASSSTTGLNQPQHF
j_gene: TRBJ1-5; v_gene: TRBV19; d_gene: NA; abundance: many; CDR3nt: TGTGCCAGTAGTAGATTTGGGGAGAGGAGCAATCAGCCCCAGCATTTT; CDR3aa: CASSRFGERSNQPQHF
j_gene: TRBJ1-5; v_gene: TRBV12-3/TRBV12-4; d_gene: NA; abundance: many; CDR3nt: TGTGCCAGCAGTTTTGTGGGTAGCAATCAGCCCCAGCATTTT; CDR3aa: CASSFVGSNQPQHF
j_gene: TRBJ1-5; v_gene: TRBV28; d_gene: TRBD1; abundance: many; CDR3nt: TGTGCCAGCAGTCCAAGGAGCCGGGACAGGGTTAGTGTTGGTCAGCCCCAGCATTTT; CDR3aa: CASSPRSRDRVSVGQPQHF
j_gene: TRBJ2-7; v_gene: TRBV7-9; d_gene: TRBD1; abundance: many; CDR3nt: TGTGCCAGCACAGGACAGGGGGAATACGAGCAGTACTTC; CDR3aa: CASTGQGEYEQYF
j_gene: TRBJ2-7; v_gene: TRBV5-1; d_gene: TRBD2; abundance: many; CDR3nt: TGCGCCAGCAGTGTCAGGAGCGGGAGGGCTTACGAGCAGTACTTC; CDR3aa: CASSVRSGRAYEQYF
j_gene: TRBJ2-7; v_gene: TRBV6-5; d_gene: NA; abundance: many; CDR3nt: TGTGCCAGCAGTTCGATTGGTTACGAGCAGTACTTC; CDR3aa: CASSSIGYEQYF
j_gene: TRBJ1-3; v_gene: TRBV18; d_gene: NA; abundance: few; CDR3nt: TGTGCCAGCTCACCACAGGGACGGAGCTCTGGAAACACCATATATTTT; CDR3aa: CASSPQGRSSGNTIYF
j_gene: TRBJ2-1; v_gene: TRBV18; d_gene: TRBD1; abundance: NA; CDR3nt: TGTGCCAGCTCAGGCCCCCGGGACAGGGGTAGGAATGAGCAGTTCTTC; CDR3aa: CASSGPRDRGRNEQFF
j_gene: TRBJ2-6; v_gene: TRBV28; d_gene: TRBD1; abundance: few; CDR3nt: TGTGCCAGCAGCTCACCGCCGGGACAGGGTCTCGCTGGGGCCAACGTCCTGACTTTC; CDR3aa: CASSSPPGQGLAGANVLTF
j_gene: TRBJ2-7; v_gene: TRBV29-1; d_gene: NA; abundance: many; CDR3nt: TGCAGCGTTGTTGACGGACGGCAGAGCTCCTACGAGCAGTACTTC; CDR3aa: CSVVDGRQSSYEQYF
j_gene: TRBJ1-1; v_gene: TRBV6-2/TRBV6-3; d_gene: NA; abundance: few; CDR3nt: TGTGCCAGCAGGATATCCGGAGGCAGCACTGAAGCTTTCTTT; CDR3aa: CASRISGGSTEAFF
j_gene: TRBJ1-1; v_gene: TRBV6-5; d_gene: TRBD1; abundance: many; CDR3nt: TGTGCCAGCAGGTCAGGACAGGGCACTGAAGCTTTCTTT; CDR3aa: CASRSGQGTEAFF
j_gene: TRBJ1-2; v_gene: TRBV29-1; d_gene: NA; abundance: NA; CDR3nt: TGCAGCGTTGGGATACCCCAAGGTTATGGCTACATCTTC; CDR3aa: CSVGIPQGYGYIF
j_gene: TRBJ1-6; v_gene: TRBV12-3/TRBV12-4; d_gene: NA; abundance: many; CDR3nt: TGTGCCAGCAGCCGTGGGATTCCTGAATCACCCCTCCACTTT; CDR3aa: CASSRGIPESPLHF
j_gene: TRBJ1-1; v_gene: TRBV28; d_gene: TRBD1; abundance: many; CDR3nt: TGTGCCAGCAGTTCGCCCGCCAAAGGGGGCCTACCGTCCGGGGCTTTCTTT; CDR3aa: CASSSPAKGGLPSGAFF
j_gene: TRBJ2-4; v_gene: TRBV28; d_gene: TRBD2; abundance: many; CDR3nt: TGTGCCAGCATATCCCGTAGGGCTAGCGGGAGGGACAAAAACATTCAGTACTTC; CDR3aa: CASISRRASGRDKNIQYF
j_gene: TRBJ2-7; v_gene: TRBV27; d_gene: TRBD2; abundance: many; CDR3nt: TGTGCCAGCAGCGACTTAGCGGGAGGGGCCTACGAGCAGTACTTC; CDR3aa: CASSDLAGGAYEQYF
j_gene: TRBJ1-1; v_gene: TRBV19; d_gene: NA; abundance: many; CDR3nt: TGTGCCAGTAGTATCGGACGGAGCACTGAAGCTTTCTTT; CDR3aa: CASSIGRSTEAFF
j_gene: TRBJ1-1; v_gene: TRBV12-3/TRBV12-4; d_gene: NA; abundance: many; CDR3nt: TGTGCCAGCAGTCACTACCCTCCCACCCTCATGAACACTGAAGCTTTCTTT; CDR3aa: CASSHYPPTLMNTEAFF
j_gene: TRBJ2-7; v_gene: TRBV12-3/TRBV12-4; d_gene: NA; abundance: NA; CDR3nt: TGTGCCAGCAGTTTTGACGGCGTCTCCTACGAGCAGTACTTC; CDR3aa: CASSFDGVSYEQYF
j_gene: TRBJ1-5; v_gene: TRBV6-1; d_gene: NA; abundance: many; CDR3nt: TGTGCCAGCAACAGGAGAGATCAGCCCCAGCATTTT; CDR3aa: CASNRRDQPQHF
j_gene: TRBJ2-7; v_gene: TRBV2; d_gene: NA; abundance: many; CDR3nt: TGTGCCAGCAGTCTGGGACCCCCTTCCTACGAGCAGTACTTC; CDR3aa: CASSLGPPSYEQYF
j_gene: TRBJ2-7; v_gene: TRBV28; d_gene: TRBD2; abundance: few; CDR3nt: TGTGCCAGCAGTTTCGGGCTAGCGGGAGTTAGGGAGCAGTACTTC; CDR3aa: CASSFGLAGVREQYF
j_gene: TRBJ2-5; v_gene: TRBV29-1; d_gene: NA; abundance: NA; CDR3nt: TGCAGCGTTGAAGCCCCCTACCAAGAGACCCAGTACTTC; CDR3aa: CSVEAPYQETQYF
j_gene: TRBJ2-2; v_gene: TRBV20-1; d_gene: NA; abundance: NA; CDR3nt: TGCAGTGCACCTGCCTCGAACACCGGGGAGCTGTTTTTT; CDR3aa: CSAPASNTGELFF
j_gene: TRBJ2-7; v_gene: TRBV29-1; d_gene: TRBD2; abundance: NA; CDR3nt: TGCAGCGTCCTAGGGACTAGCGGGACCCAGCAGTACTTC; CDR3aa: CSVLGTSGTQQYF
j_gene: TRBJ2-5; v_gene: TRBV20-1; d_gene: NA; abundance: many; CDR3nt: TGCAGTGCTAGAGATGTTGGGCTTTTAACCCAGTACTTC; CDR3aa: CSARDVGLLTQYF
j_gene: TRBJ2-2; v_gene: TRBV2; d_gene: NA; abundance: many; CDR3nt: TGTGCCAGCACCTTTAGGGCCGGGGAGCTGTTTTTT; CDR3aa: CASTFRAGELFF
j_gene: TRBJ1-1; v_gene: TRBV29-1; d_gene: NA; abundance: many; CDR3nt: TGCAGCGTTGATCAACAGAACACTGAAGCTTTCTTT; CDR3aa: CSVDQQNTEAFF
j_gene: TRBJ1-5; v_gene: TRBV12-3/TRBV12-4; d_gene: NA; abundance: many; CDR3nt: TGTGCCAGCAGAAGTGGGGGGAGCAATCAGCCCCAGCATTTT; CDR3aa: CASRSGGSNQPQHF
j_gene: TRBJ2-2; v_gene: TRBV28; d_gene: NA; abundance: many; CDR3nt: TGTGCCAGCCAACTCAGGGGAGGGCTTAACACCGGGGAGCTGTTTTTT; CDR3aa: CASQLRGGLNTGELFF
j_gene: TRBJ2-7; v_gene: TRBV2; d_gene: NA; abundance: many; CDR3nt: TGTGCCAGCCTCCGGGACGAGCAGTACTTC; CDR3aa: CASLRDEQYF
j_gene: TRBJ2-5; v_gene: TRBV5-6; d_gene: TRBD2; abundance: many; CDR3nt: TGTGCCAGCAGCCCACCGAGCGGGAGGGGGGAGACCCAGTACTTC; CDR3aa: CASSPPSGRGETQYF
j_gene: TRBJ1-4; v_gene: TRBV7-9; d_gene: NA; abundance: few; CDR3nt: TGTGCCAGCAGCCCAAGGGAAAAGCGGGAAAAACTGTTTTTT; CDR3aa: CASSPREKREKLFF
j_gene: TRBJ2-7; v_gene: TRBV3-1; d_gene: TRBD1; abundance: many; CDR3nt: TGTGCCAGCAGCCAAGGGACAGGGTTCAACGAGCAGTACTTC; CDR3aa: CASSQGTGFNEQYF
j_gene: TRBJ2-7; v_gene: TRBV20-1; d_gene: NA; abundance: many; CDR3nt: TGCAGTGCTTCTCTGTCCTACGAGCAGTACTTC; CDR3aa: CSASLSYEQYF
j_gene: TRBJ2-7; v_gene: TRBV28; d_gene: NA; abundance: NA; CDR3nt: TGTGCCAGCAGTTTACGACCCCCCTTGCCGCAGTACTTC; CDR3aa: CASSLRPPLPQYF
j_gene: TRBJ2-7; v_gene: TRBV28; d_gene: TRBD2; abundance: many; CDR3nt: TGTGCCAGCAGTTACACGGGACTAGACTCCTACGAGCAGTACTTC; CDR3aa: CASSYTGLDSYEQYF
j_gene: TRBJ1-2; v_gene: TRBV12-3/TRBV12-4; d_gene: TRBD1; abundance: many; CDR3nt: TGTGCCAGCAGTTTAACAGGGGCGGGATATGGCTACACCTTC; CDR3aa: CASSLTGAGYGYTF
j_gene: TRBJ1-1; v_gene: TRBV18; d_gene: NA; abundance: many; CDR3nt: TGTGCCAGCTCAAGACCGGTTGGGGAGAACACTGAAGCTTTCTTT; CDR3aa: CASSRPVGENTEAFF
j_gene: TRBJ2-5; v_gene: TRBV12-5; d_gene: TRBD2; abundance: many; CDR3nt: TGTGCTAGTGGTTTGGACCCGGTGGGGGGGAGACAAGAGACCCAGTACTTC; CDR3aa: CASGLDPVGGRQETQYF
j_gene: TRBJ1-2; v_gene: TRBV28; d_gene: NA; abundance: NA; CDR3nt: TGTGCCAGCAGTCTGACAGGCCTAGCTAACTATGGCTACACCTTC; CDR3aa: CASSLTGLANYGYTF
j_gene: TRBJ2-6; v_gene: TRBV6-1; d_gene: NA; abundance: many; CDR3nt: TGTGCCAGCAATACGGGACAACCCTCTGGGGCCAACGTCCTGACTTTC; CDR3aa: CASNTGQPSGANVLTF